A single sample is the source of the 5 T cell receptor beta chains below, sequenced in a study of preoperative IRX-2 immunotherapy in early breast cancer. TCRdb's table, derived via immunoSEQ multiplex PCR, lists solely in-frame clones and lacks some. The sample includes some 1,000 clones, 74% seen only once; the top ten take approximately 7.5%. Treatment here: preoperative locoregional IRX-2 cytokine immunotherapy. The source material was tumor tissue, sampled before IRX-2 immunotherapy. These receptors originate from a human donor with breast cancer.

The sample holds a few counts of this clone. In nucleotides, the CDR3 is TGTGCCAGCAATAGCCGCCCCAAGGGTGAAGCTTTCTTT. Its translation: CASNSRPKGEAFF. The chain is built from TRBV28 and TRBJ1-1; D not certain. Trimming took off 7 bases at V and 7 bases at J, with 16 bases between the two ends. This CDR3 comprises 13 residues. The germline V gene encodes CDR1 MDHEN and CDR2 SYDVKM.

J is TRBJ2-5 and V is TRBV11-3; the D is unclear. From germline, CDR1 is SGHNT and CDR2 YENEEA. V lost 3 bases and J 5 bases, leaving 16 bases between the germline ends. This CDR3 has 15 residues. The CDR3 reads CASSLRSSLGETQYF. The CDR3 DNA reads TGTGCCAGCAGCTTGCGGTCTAGTCTTGGGGAGACCCAGTACTTC.

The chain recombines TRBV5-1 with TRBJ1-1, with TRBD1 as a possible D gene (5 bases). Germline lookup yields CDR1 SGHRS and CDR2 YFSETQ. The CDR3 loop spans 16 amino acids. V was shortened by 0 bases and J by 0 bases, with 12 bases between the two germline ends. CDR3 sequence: CASSLDGGMMNTEAFF. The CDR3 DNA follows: TGCGCCAGCAGCTTGGATGGGGGAATGATGAACACTGAAGCTTTCTTT.

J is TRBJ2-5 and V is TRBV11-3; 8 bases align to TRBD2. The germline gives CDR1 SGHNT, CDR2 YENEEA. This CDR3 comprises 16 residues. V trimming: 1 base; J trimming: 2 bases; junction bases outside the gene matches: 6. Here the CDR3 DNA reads TGTGCCAGCAGCTTAGTGGCGGGAGGAGGGCAAGAGACCCAGTACTTC. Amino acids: CASSLVAGGGQETQYF.

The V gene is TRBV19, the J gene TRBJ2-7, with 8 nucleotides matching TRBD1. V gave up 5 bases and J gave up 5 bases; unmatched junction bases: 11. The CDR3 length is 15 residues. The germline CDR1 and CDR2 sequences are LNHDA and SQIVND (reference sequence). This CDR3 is CASSSYPGGPNEQYF. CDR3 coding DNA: TGTGCCAGTAGTTCTTACCCAGGGGGCCCGAACGAGCAGTACTTC.